This T cell receptor beta chain is drawn from a study of Ad26.COV2.S vaccination and SARS-CoV-2 variants. Overall study findings and caveats: People who got the vaccine or the placebo had similar non-spike TCR breadth.

Germline V gene data show CDR1 as MGHRA and CDR2 as YSYEKL. The CDR3 contains 16 residues. Trimming pared 0 bases from V and 7 bases from J, leaving 18 bases between. With regard to this clone: The antigen remains unidentified.

Treatment of the sample: roughly 20 received Ad26.COV2.S at low or high dose, single or two shots; 5 received placebo; per-sample allocation not given. Sample collection was performed on day 63 after the first vaccine or placebo injection. In Boston, the donor was an adult between 18-55 years of age. Profiling relied on immunoSEQ multiplex PCR, and the TCRdb table lists in-frame clones only, not all of them. The repertoire holds about 260,000 clones, around nine tenths seen once, with about 2.7% in the top ten. This TCR derives from a person between 18 and 65 years old who received the Ad26.COV2.S COVID-19 vaccine or a placebo. The material was peripheral blood, obtained in a trial of Ad26.COV2.S vaccine versus placebo. The V gene is TRBV4-1, the J gene TRBJ2-5; no firm D call. CDR3 protein: CASSQDYQATVGTQYF. CDR3 nucleotide sequence: TGCGCCAGCAGCCAAGATTACCAGGCCACGGTAGGGACCCAGTACTTC.